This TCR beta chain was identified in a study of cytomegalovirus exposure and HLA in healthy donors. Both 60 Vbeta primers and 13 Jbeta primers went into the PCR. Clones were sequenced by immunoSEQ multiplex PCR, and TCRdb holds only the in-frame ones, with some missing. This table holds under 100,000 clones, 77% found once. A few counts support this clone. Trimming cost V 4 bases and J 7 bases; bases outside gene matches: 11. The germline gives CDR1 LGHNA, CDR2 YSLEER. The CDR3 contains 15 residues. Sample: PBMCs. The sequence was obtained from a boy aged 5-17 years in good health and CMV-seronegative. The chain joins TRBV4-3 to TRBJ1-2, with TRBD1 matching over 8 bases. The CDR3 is CASSPGQGAGVGYTF. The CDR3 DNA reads TGCGCCAGCAGCCCTGGACAGGGCGCGGGAGTTGGCTACACCTTC.